A single sample is the source of the 16 T cell receptor beta chains below, sequenced in a study of PD-1 blockade in classical Hodgkin lymphoma. This table comes from immunoSEQ multiplex PCR, and its TCRdb copy is limited to in-frame clones, with some not included. Seen here are 38,000 or so clones, about 70% observed once, and the top ten hold 13% to 15%. All the patients suffered relapse after autologous stem cell transplantation, and brentuximab vedotin exposure differed. The sequencing used peripheral blood mononuclear cells (PBMCs), collected before the second cycle of nivolumab. Receptors originate from a human donor with classical Hodgkin lymphoma.

V usage is TRBV7-3 and J usage is TRBJ1-6, with D perhaps TRBD1 (6 bases). CDR3 length: 14 residues. Trimming took off 4 bases at V and 3 bases at J, with 7 bases between the two ends. CDR1 SGHTA and CDR2 FQGTGA come from the germline V gene. CDR3 protein: CASSSGVYNSPLHF. The CDR3 nucleotides read TGTGCCAGCAGCTCAGGGGTCTATAATTCACCCCTCCACTTT.

The chain employs TRBV5-8 and TRBJ2-5; 13 nucleotides match TRBD2. Trimming cost V 3 bases and J 4 bases; bases outside gene matches: 15. CDR3 length: 19 amino acids. From germline, CDR1 is SGHTS and CDR2 YDEGEE. This chain's CDR3 is CASSSGLAGMRGSGETQYF. Written as DNA, the CDR3 is TGTGCCAGCAGCTCGGGACTAGCGGGAATGAGAGGTTCTGGAGAGACCCAGTACTTC.

This rearrangement joins TRBV5-1 to TRBJ2-1; no firm D call. The CDR3 has 13 residues. The V gene's germline CDR1 is SGHRS and CDR2 YFSETQ. Trimming removed 4 bases at V and 7 bases at J, with 12 bases between. CDR3 nucleotides: TGCGCCAGCAGCCCGGGTGGGGTAAATGAGCAGTTCTTC. The encoded protein is CASSPGGVNEQFF.

The chain joins TRBV5-1 to TRBJ2-1, with D possibly TRBD1 on 6 matching bases. The CDR3 contains 16 residues. From germline, CDR1 is SGHRS and CDR2 YFSETQ. The V end lost 2 bases, the J end lost 12 bases, and 24 bases lay between the germline ends. The CDR3 here is CASSFNGGKNKDGQFF. The CDR3 DNA reads as TGCGCCAGCAGCTTTAATGGGGGCAAAAACAAGGATGGGCAGTTCTTC. The full variable domain, rest sourced from reference TRBV5-1 and TRBJ2-1, is KAGVTQTPRYLIKTRGQQVTLSCSPISGHRSVSWYQQTPGQGLQFLFEYFSETQRNKGNFPGRFSGRQFSNSRSEMNVSTLELGDSALYLCASSFNGGKNKDGQFFGPGTRLTVL.

This clone was seen a handful of times. V and J are TRBV15 and TRBJ1-5; 9 bases map to TRBD1. The CDR3 spans 16 residues. Germline V CDR1 and CDR2: LNHNV, YYDKDF (reference sequence). V shed 2 bases, J shed 3 bases, and the junction held 5 bases outside the gene matches. This CDR3 reads CATSRPTGGFNQPQHF. The DNA of the CDR3 is TGTGCCACCAGCAGACCTACAGGGGGCTTCAATCAGCCCCAGCATTTT.

The CDR3 coding sequence is TGTGCCAGCAGTCAGACAGGGGCCAATCAGCCCCAGCATTTT. Amino acids: CASSQTGANQPQHF. J is TRBJ1-5 and V is TRBV6-6, with 8 bases aligning to TRBD1. V was pared by 5 bases and J by 3 bases, with 3 bases of the junction left unmatched. The CDR3 runs to 14 residues. The V gene's germline CDR1 is MNHNY and CDR2 SVGAGI (reference sequence).

CDR3 DNA sequence: TGTGCCAGCAGCGTAGGTCCTAGCGGATCCGCCGGGGAGCTGTTTTTT. Its protein is CASSVGPSGSAGELFF. This chain connects TRBV9 to TRBJ2-2; the match to TRBD2 covers 7 bases. Unmatched junction bases numbered 8, after V lost 0 bases and J lost 6 bases. The CDR3 sequence is 16 residues long. Germline CDR1 SGDLS, CDR2 YYNGEE.

In this sample, this clone turned up a few times. Written as DNA, the CDR3 is TGTGCCAGCAGTCCTAGGGTATCTGGAAACACCATATATTTT. It specifies CASSPRVSGNTIYF. The chain uses TRBV27 and TRBJ1-3, with D unresolved. Germline CDR1 is MNHEY and CDR2 is SMNVEV (reference sequence). The CDR3 is made up of 14 amino acids. Trimming removed 5 bases at V and 1 base at J, with 9 bases between.

This chain uses TRBV30 with TRBJ1-2; D is uncertain. V was clipped by 2 bases and J by 0 bases, with 19 bases between them. Germline V CDR1 and CDR2: GTSNPN, SVGIG (reference sequence). This CDR3 region has 17 residues. The CDR3 spells CAWSSRLGGVSNYGYTF. DNA of the CDR3: TGTGCCTGGAGTTCCCGTCTCGGCGGGGTCTCTAACTATGGCTACACCTTC.

The J gene is TRBJ1-6, the V gene TRBV7-9; 8 bases line up with TRBD1. Per the germline V gene, CDR1 is SEHNR and CDR2 is FQNEAQ (reference sequence). CDR3 length: 14 residues. The ends lost 4 bases at V and 9 bases at J; junction bases unmatched: 5. The CDR3 sequence is CASSSGQGGSPLHF. CDR3 DNA: TGTGCCAGCAGCTCCGGACAGGGCGGTTCACCCCTCCACTTT.

V is TRBV28 and J is TRBJ2-4; 7 nucleotides line up with TRBD1. Germline V gives CDR1 MDHEN, CDR2 SYDVKM. The CDR3 spans 17 residues. With 6 bases clipped from V and 0 bases from J, the junction kept 11 bases outside the gene matches. The CDR3 bases are TGTGCCAGCAGCCCCCCCAGACAGGGCATAGCCAAAAACATTCAGTACTTC. Its protein is CASSPPRQGIAKNIQYF.

The genes are TRBV7-9 and TRBJ2-7, with TRBD1 matching 9 bases. The CDR3 runs 13 residues. Germline V gene lookup returns CDR1 SEHNR and CDR2 FQNEAQ (reference sequence). V was pared by 7 bases and J by 2 bases, with 3 bases of the junction left unmatched. CDR3 sequence reads: CASNDRGTYEQYF. DNA for the CDR3: TGTGCCAGCAACGACAGGGGGACCTACGAGCAGTACTTC.

This clone was counted at least ten times. CDR3 amino acids: CASRRVGTYEQYF. As DNA, the CDR3 is TGTGCCAGCAGGCGGGTGGGAACCTACGAGCAGTACTTC. V gene TRBV6-5 combines with J gene TRBJ2-7; tentatively, D is TRBD2 (5 bases). The CDR3 loop spans 13 amino acids. The V end was cut by 6 bases, the J end by 2 bases, with 11 bases between. Germline V gives CDR1 MNHEY, CDR2 SVGAGI.

This chain uses TRBV29-1 with TRBJ2-5, with no clear D. Deletions cut 4 bases from V and 4 bases from J, with 10 bases between. Per germline, CDR1 SQVTM and CDR2 ANQGSEA. The CDR3 extends over 12 amino acids. The CDR3 DNA follows: TGCAGCGTTGGAACCTCTTTAGAGACCCAGTACTTC. This codes for CSVGTSLETQYF.

V is TRBV18 and J is TRBJ2-7; 9 bases align to TRBD1. V was pared by 0 bases and J by 4 bases, with 4 bases of the junction left unmatched. Germline V gives CDR1 KGHSH, CDR2 LQKENI. The CDR3 sequence is 15 residues long. In nucleotides, the CDR3 is TGTGCCAGCTCACCACCGGGGACAGGGCCTTACGAGCAGTACTTC. This sequence encodes CASSPPGTGPYEQYF.

The table lists this clone with a few counts. The chain employs TRBV19 and TRBJ2-1; 9 bases fit TRBD2. Germline assignment: CDR1 LNHDA and CDR2 SQIVND (reference sequence). The J segment lost 6 bases and the V segment lost 5 bases, leaving 8 bases of the junction unmatched. This CDR3 is 15 amino acids long. The CDR3: CASSDGAGGRNEQFF. The CDR3 DNA reads TGTGCCAGTAGTGACGGGGCGGGAGGGCGCAATGAGCAGTTCTTC.